Presented here are 18 T cell receptor beta chains from one specimen sequenced in a study of T-cell memory formation after mild COVID-19. Using its own MiXCR run on the 5' RACE reads, TCRdb lists one record per CDR3 protein. The table has 100,000 to 150,000 distinct CDR3 sequences, roughly 6.2% seen once; the top ten hold under 2.5%. Sequenced input: PBMCs or a T cell subset sorted from them (not recorded which). Receptor source: an adult woman who had mild COVID-19 (a few samples of this study predate the infection). Cell type and time point are not known.

The sample holds a few counts of this clonotype. This sequence joins TRBV6-5 and TRBJ1-4, with 9 bases aligning to TRBD1. The length of the CDR3 is 15 residues. V shed 4 bases and J 5 bases; nucleotides not matched to a gene: 5. Per germline, CDR1 MNHEY and CDR2 SVGAGI. The CDR3 coding sequence is TGTGCCAGCAGTTCCTCCGGGACAGGGAATGAAAAACTGTTTTTT. This encodes CASSSSGTGNEKLFF.

This clonotype was seen at least ten times. The chain recombines TRBV7-6 with TRBJ1-4, with 10 bases lining up with TRBD1. V shed 3 bases and J 6 bases; nucleotides not matched to a gene: 10. Germline V gene sequence: CDR1 SGHVS, CDR2 FNYEAQ. This CDR3 is 17 amino acids long. The CDR3 DNA is TGTGCCAGCAGCTTCGCGACAGGGGGCCATGGAGATGAAAAACTGTTTTTT. Its protein product is CASSFATGGHGDEKLFF.

In this sample, this clonotype turned up many times. The chain is built from TRBV5-8 and TRBJ2-5, with D hard to call. Trimming shortened V by 3 bases and J by 2 bases, and 8 bases separated the two germline ends. Germline V lookup: CDR1 SGHTS, CDR2 YDEGEE. CDR3 length equals 13 residues. Written as DNA, the CDR3 is TGTGCCAGCAGCTGGATTCGACAAGAGACCCAGTACTTC. It encodes CASSWIRQETQYF.

This clonotype was picked up a small number of times. The V and J genes are TRBV19 and TRBJ1-2; 9 bases align to TRBD1. Losses at the gene ends were 10 bases for V and 4 bases for J; bases not matched to a gene: 10. Per the germline V gene, CDR1 is LNHDA and CDR2 is SQIVND (reference sequence). This CDR3 has 14 amino acids. The CDR3 sequence is CATRSTGQGYGYTF. The CDR3 DNA is TGTGCCACCCGATCGACGGGACAGGGCTATGGCTACACCTTC.

This clonotype has only a few counts. The rearrangement uses TRBV24-1 and TRBJ2-7, with TRBD2 matching 11 bases. This CDR3 is built from 13 residues. Germline CDR1 reads KGHDR; CDR2 reads SFDVKD. With 7 bases clipped from V and 4 bases from J, the junction kept 2 bases outside the gene matches. The CDR3 reads CATSGTSGYEQYF. CDR3 coding DNA: TGTGCCACCAGCGGGACTAGCGGTTACGAGCAGTACTTC.

This clonotype was seen at least ten times. V gene TRBV7-3 combines with J gene TRBJ2-1; D not resolved. Germline lookup yields CDR1 SGHTA and CDR2 FQGTGA. The CDR3 loop spans 15 amino acids. Trimming removed 0 bases from V and 6 bases from J, with 12 bases in between. The CDR3 region is CASSLTSDGFNEQFF. The CDR3 DNA reads as TGTGCCAGCAGCTTAACATCGGACGGGTTCAATGAGCAGTTCTTC.

The chain recombines TRBV5-4 with TRBJ2-1, with D unclear. V dropped 1 base and J dropped 6 bases, with 11 bases sitting between them. Germline assignment: CDR1 SGHNT and CDR2 YYREEE (reference sequence). The CDR3 totals 14 residues. The CDR3 region has the DNA TGTGCCAGCAGCTTGTATGGAATCGTCAATGAGCAGTTCTTC. Protein product: CASSLYGIVNEQFF.

This clonotype occurred once. The chain uses TRBV27 and TRBJ1-2; D is possibly TRBD1 (5 bases). Germline V gene lookup returns CDR1 MNHEY and CDR2 SMNVEV (reference sequence). The CDR3 consists of 13 residues. The germline V and J ends were trimmed by 6 bases and 7 bases, with 15 bases remaining between them. The CDR3: CASRDSGRCGYTF. The CDR3 bases are TGTGCCAGCAGGGATTCAGGGAGGTGTGGCTACACCTTC.

This clonotype was found many times. V usage is TRBV7-9 and J usage is TRBJ1-1; 7 nucleotides line up with TRBD1. V gave up 1 base and J gave up 3 bases; unmatched junction bases: 11. Per germline, CDR1 SEHNR and CDR2 FQNEAQ (reference sequence). The CDR3 spans 17 residues. The CDR3 DNA reads as TGTGCCAGCAGCTTAGACAGGGGAGTCAAGGGGCACACTGAAGCTTTCTTT. This encodes CASSLDRGVKGHTEAFF.

This chain uses TRBV6-1 with TRBJ2-5; maybe TRBD1 (6 bases). Trimming removed 0 bases from V and 2 bases from J, with 10 bases in between. The germline CDR1 and CDR2 sequences are MNHNS and SASEGT. The CDR3 totals 15 residues. CDR3 sequence (DNA): TGTGCCAGCAGTGAAGCCACAGGGAGACAAGAGACCCAGTACTTC. Encoded protein: CASSEATGRQETQYF.

The chain combines TRBV12-3 or TRBV12-4 with TRBJ1-3; D is ambiguous. The V end was cut by 6 bases, the J end by 0 bases, with 18 bases between. The CDR3 is 17 amino acids. CDR3 amino acids: CASSTQAKVPSGNTIYF. The CDR3, as DNA: TGTGCCAGCAGCACTCAAGCGAAGGTCCCCTCTGGAAACACCATATATTTT.

The rearrangement links TRBV9 to TRBJ2-2; D is ambiguous. Germline V gives CDR1 SGDLS, CDR2 YYNGEE. The V end lost 2 bases, the J end lost 1 base, and 6 bases lay between the germline ends. CDR3 length: 14 amino acids. The CDR3 protein is CASSVYRNTGELFF. The CDR3, as DNA: TGTGCCAGCAGCGTCTATAGGAACACCGGGGAGCTGTTTTTT.

In its sample, this clonotype was seen many times. V and J are TRBV30 and TRBJ2-3, with 7 bases aligning to TRBD2. CDR1 is GTSNPN, CDR2 SVGIG, per germline (reference sequence). This CDR3 region has 15 residues. The trim removed 1 base at V and 1 base at J, leaving 5 bases unmatched. DNA of the CDR3: TGTGCCTGGAGTGCCCAGCTAGCGGGCACAGATACGCAGTATTTT. It encodes CAWSAQLAGTDTQYF.

This clonotype was found a few times. The chain carries TRBV7-7 and TRBJ2-2; D remains unclear. V shed 3 bases and J shed 2 bases, with 7 bases lying between them. Germline V gene data show CDR1 as SSHAT and CDR2 as FNYEAQ (reference sequence). The length of the CDR3 is 14 residues. The CDR3 bases are TGTGCCAGCAGCTTTAGCAGTAACACCGGGGAGCTGTTTTTT. Protein product: CASSFSSNTGELFF.

The chain links TRBV19 to TRBJ1-6; TRBD1 matches 7 bases. V was pared by 4 bases and J by 8 bases, with 5 bases of the junction left unmatched. CDR1 and CDR2 (germline): LNHDA, SQIVND (reference sequence). The CDR3 is made up of 14 amino acids. The CDR3 DNA follows: TGTGCCAGTAGTAACGTCAGGGGGGATTCACCCCTCCACTTT. It specifies CASSNVRGDSPLHF.

This clonotype has only a few counts. The chain joins TRBV29-1 to TRBJ2-7; D possibly corresponds to TRBD1 (6 bases). This CDR3 has 13 residues. Trimming took 5 bases from V and 6 from J, leaving 17 bases between them. CDR1 is SQVTM and CDR2 is ANQGSEA in the germline V gene. In DNA, the CDR3 is TGCAGCGTTAAGACAGGAGGTGGGGCCGAGCAGTACTTC. It encodes CSVKTGGGAEQYF.

The rearrangement uses TRBV6-2 or TRBV6-3 and TRBJ1-5, with TRBD1 matching over 12 bases. J gave up 6 bases and V 11 bases, and 5 bases lay outside the gene matches. Germline-derived CDR1 and CDR2 are MNHEY and SVGEGT. The CDR3 contains 13 residues. DNA for the CDR3: TGTGCCTCCAGGGACAGGGGGCTTCAGCCCCAGCATTTT. Translated: CASRDRGLQPQHF.

This chain uses TRBV25-1 with TRBJ1-1; D gene uncertain. Germline V gene sequence: CDR1 MGHDK, CDR2 SYGVNS. This CDR3 has 11 amino acids. With 6 bases removed from V and 6 bases from J, the gap between germline ends came to 8 bases. The CDR3 bases are TGTGCCAGCAGGTTCCGAGCTGAAGCTTTCTTT. It specifies CASRFRAEAFF.